A selection of T cell receptor beta chains follows, all from one sample in a study of blood T cell repertoires in COVID-19. Data came from immunoSEQ multiplex PCR; TCRdb stores just in-frame clones and leaves some out. Found here are over 200,000 clones, 85% to 90% of them singletons; the top ten hold less than 3%. The sequencing input was peripheral blood. The receptors shown here come from a man aged 25-45 years with COVID-19, enrolled during active disease. Both conserved end residues are part of each CDR3. The order of the fields is V gene, CDR3 protein.

TRBV30 | CAWSAGASGNTIYF
TRBV5-8 | CASSLVTGPNTGELFF
TRBV6-5 | CASSYRERNYGYTF
TRBV6-5 | CASSLLALSSYEQYF
TRBV5-4 | CASSLGKGYDEKLFF
TRBV18 | CASSPSYRGRLGYSNQPQHF
TRBV6-5 | CASYPQGTNYEQYF
TRBV3-1/TRBV3-2 | CASSQSWTGNEQYF
TRBV18 | CASSPRIMNTEAFF
TRBV5-6 | CASSGWTASTDTQYF
TRBV3-1/TRBV3-2 | CASSHRTGRFYEQYF
TRBV10-3 | CAISESRTMNTEAFF
TRBV28 | CASSLSRGHQPQHF
TRBV7-8 | CASSYRSGHLNTGELFF
TRBV11-3 | CASSLGSPVDTQYF
TRBV10-3 | CAISETLTVGEQFF
TRBV28 | CASSSEGSQPQHF
TRBV19 | CASSTYPGTATYNEQFF
TRBV6-5 | CASRLAVKETQYF
TRBV7-9 | CASSPGTGYGYTF
TRBV7-2 | CASSPGQGWQPQHF
TRBV21-1 | CASSKTQRGVYEQYF
TRBV10-3 | CAVSTSGSREQYF
TRBV3-1/TRBV3-2 | CASSPRQDSYNEQFF
TRBV11-2 | CASSLDLGDEQFF
TRBV7-8 | CASSLGASGFTGELFF
TRBV24-1 | CATSMDNYEQYF
TRBV4-1 | CASSQPDRGYEKLFF
TRBV19 | CASLDRGGTGELFF
TRBV7-9 | CASSFSRDSPLHF
TRBV24-1 | CATSDLEYTEAGSHEKLFF
TRBV28 | CASSLRLDSLSYEQYF
TRBV5-1 | CASSWGQLNTEAFF
TRBV7-3 | CASSSRTGGMTGELFF
TRBV28 | CASTRLERGTEAFF
TRBV27 | CASKPGQGNHEQYF
TRBV2 | CASSDRAGVVGELFF
TRBV7-9 | CASSFGLAVGINEQFF
TRBV7-9 | CASSLIGGKSYEQYF
TRBV2 | CALRDHMNDTEAFF
TRBV7-6 | CASSLEVAHRGEKLFF
TRBV6-6 | CASSSTLTPGEQYF
TRBV7-9 | CASSLQTGPYGYTF
TRBV4-2 | CASSQDRAGGNQPQHF
TRBV7-2 | CASSTYRGRLDTQYF
TRBV9 | CASSAPPGQSYNEQFF
TRBV28 | CASSLLDRKDTEAFF
TRBV27 | CASSLSATGIYEQYF
TRBV7-8 | CASSLVGTTNTEAFF
TRBV28 | CASSFLGGTYEQYF
TRBV4-1 | CASSQGDRGMNTEAFF
TRBV2 | CASSETSGAYEQYF
TRBV25-1 | CASSDRDRVVWGYYGYTF
TRBV11-2 | CASSSTLAGGTQYF
TRBV5-8 | CASSEGTGGYQPQHF
TRBV19 | CASSMARVNTGELFF
TRBV5-8 | CASSFDRAGSTNEKLFF
TRBV21-1 | CASSKGGAGGVGIQYF
TRBV27 | CASSLWLGDEQYF
TRBV6-2/TRBV6-3 | CASSYEAPYYNEQFF